A selection of T cell receptor beta chains follows, all from one sample in a study of PD-1 blockade in mismatch repair-deficient tumors. Profiling relied on immunoSEQ multiplex PCR, and the TCRdb table lists in-frame clones only, not all of them. The table records under 150,000 clones, roughly nine tenths of them present only once. The sample here was peripheral blood, taken 44 weeks after starting pembrolizumab. These receptors were taken from an adult with mismatch repair-deficient cancer. Both conserved end residues are part of each CDR3. The order of the fields is V gene, J gene, D gene, clone size, CDR3 protein, CDR3 DNA. The D gene is left open where the match is weak. Rows give clone size only sometimes, using once, few, many, or a class for an expanded clone.

>TRBV7-2|TRBJ2-3|TRBD1|.
CASSFRQGGTDTQYF
TGTGCCAGCAGCTTCCGACAGGGTGGCACAGATACGCAGTATTTT
>TRBV27|TRBJ1-4|.|.
CASSLWTDEKLFF
TGTGCCAGCAGTTTATGGACGGATGAAAAACTGTTTTTT
>TRBV7-6|TRBJ2-7|TRBD1|few
CASSAAGTGGSYEQYF
TGTGCCAGCAGCGCGGCCGGGACAGGGGGCTCCTACGAGCAGTACTTC
>TRBV9|TRBJ2-1|TRBD1|.
CASSAPGDRAYNEQFF
TGTGCCAGCAGCGCCCCGGGGGACAGGGCCTACAATGAGCAGTTCTTC
>TRBV19|TRBJ2-7|.|.
CASSMSSQLYEQYF
TGTGCCAGTAGTATGTCGAGCCAATTATACGAGCAGTACTTC
>TRBV5-4|TRBJ2-1|TRBD2|once
CASGLAGNDEQFF
TGTGCCAGCGGACTAGCGGGAAATGATGAGCAGTTCTTC
>TRBV4-1|TRBJ2-5|.|.
CASSLNREFTKTQYF
TGCGCCAGCAGCCTTAACAGGGAGTTTACGAAGACCCAGTACTTC
>TRBV15|TRBJ2-7|TRBD2|.
CATSRDRAGVVQYF
TGTGCCACCAGCAGAGATCGAGCGGGAGTCGTGCAGTACTTC
>TRBV6-5|TRBJ2-3|.|.
CASSRRAGSTDTQYF
TGTGCCAGCAGCCGACGGGCGGGGTCCACAGATACGCAGTATTTT
>TRBV9|TRBJ2-5|.|.
CASSVAGSQETQYF
TGTGCCAGCAGCGTAGCTGGCAGCCAAGAGACCCAGTACTTC
>TRBV30|TRBJ2-5|TRBD2|.
CAWSIGTSVAETQYF
TGTGCCTGGAGTATCGGGACTAGCGTCGCGGAGACCCAGTACTTC
>TRBV7-9|TRBJ1-2|.|.
CASTKVGALGDGYTF
TGTGCCAGCACCAAAGTCGGGGCCCTAGGGGATGGCTACACCTTC
>TRBV6-1|TRBJ2-7|TRBD1|once
CASSETWTGLHEQYF
TGTGCCAGCAGTGAAACTTGGACAGGTCTACACGAGCAGTACTTC
>TRBV28|TRBJ2-7|TRBD1|.
CASSSGTGDYEQYF
TGTGCCAGCAGCTCCGGGACAGGCGACTACGAGCAGTACTTC
>TRBV9|TRBJ2-3|TRBD2|.
CASSVAPSGSLNTQYF
TGTGCCAGCAGCGTAGCTCCTAGCGGGAGTCTAAATACGCAGTATTTT
>TRBV5-6|TRBJ2-5|TRBD1|.
CASSLAGTGGQETQYF
TGTGCCAGCAGCTTGGCCGGGACAGGGGGCCAGGAGACCCAGTACTTC
>TRBV5-1|TRBJ1-1|.|few
CASSYAVGGGRTEAFF
TGCGCCAGCAGTTACGCGGTTGGGGGAGGGCGCACTGAAGCTTTCTTT
>TRBV6-5|TRBJ2-7|.|.
CASSRAPNEQYF
TGTGCCAGCAGTCGCGCGCCGAACGAGCAGTACTTC
>TRBV30|TRBJ2-5|.|once
CAWSGEPRGFQETQYF
TGTGCCTGGAGCGGAGAACCCCGCGGGTTCCAAGAGACCCAGTACTTC
>TRBV5-5|TRBJ1-2|TRBD1|.
CASSYPGQSGSGYTF
TGTGCCAGCAGCTACCCGGGACAGTCCGGCTCCGGCTACACCTTC
>TRBV25-1|TRBJ2-7|TRBD1|.
CASSDPGTGYYEQYF
TGTGCCAGCAGTGATCCCGGGACAGGGTACTACGAGCAGTACTTC
>TRBV28|TRBJ2-5|TRBD1|.
CASTIGTEETQYF
TGTGCCAGCACCATCGGGACAGAAGAGACCCAGTACTTC
>TRBV7-9|TRBJ2-7|.|.
CASTRFPGADIAYEQYF
TGTGCCAGCACCCGGTTTCCGGGAGCGGACATAGCCTACGAGCAGTACTTC
>TRBV19|TRBJ1-5|TRBD1|.
CASSRKNTGGNQPQHF
TGTGCCAGCTCGAGAAAAAATACAGGGGGCAATCAGCCCCAGCATTTT
>TRBV7-9|TRBJ2-5|.|.
CASSLGRQETQYF
TGTGCCAGCAGCCTCGGACGGCAAGAGACCCAGTACTTC
>TRBV25-1|TRBJ1-2|.|few
CATEWGDYGYTF
TGTGCCACCGAGTGGGGGGACTATGGCTACACCTTC
>TRBV4-1|TRBJ2-7|TRBD2|.
CASSQAASGSTYEQYF
TGCGCCAGCAGCCAAGCCGCTAGCGGGAGCACTTACGAGCAGTACTTC
>TRBV30|TRBJ2-3|TRBD2|.
CAWTRGRGADTQYF
TGTGCCTGGACCCGCGGGAGAGGGGCAGATACGCAGTATTTT
>TRBV7-2|TRBJ2-7|.|.
CASSLAGGEQYF
TGTGCCAGCAGCTTAGCTGGGGGCGAGCAGTACTTC
>TRBV14|TRBJ1-1|TRBD1|.
CASSGQVYTEAFF
TGTGCCAGCAGCGGACAGGTTTACACTGAAGCTTTCTTT
>TRBV7-9|TRBJ2-1|.|.
CASSPENWRDEQFF
TGTGCCAGCAGCCCCGAGAACTGGCGCGATGAGCAGTTCTTC
>TRBV4-1|TRBJ1-4|.|.
CASSRIREATNEKLFF
TGCGCCAGCAGCCGTATCAGGGAAGCAACTAATGAAAAACTGTTTTTT